This T cell receptor beta chain was recorded in a study of T cell changes during pregnancy in multiple sclerosis. The V gene end was trimmed by 6 bases and the J gene end by 2 bases; junction bases not matched to a gene: 8. This CDR3 contains 15 residues. Germline-derived CDR1 and CDR2 are LNHDA and SQIVND (reference sequence). Produced via immunoSEQ multiplex PCR; TCRdb's table is partial and in-frame only. The data show roughly 28,000 clones, with around 90% seen just once and 6.2% held by the top ten. This TCR derives from a female donor with multiple sclerosis, enrolled in a pregnancy study. The sample consisted of CD8+ T cells from peripheral blood mononuclear cells, taken before pregnancy. The chain employs TRBV19 and TRBJ2-7, with TRBD2 matching 9 bases. CDR3 DNA: TGTGCCAGTAGCCCGACTAGCGGAGGTGCCTACGAGCAGTACTTC. This codes for CASSPTSGGAYEQYF. The entire variable domain, with the rest obtained from reference TRBV19 and TRBJ2-7, is as follows: DGGITQSPKYLFRKEGQNVTLSCEQNLNHDAMYWYRQDPGQGLRLIYYSQIVNDFQKGDIAEGYSVSREKKESFPLTVTSAQKNPTAFYLCASSPTSGGAYEQYFGPGTRLTVT.